Below, one T cell receptor (beta chain) is given with its context. The data derive from a study of blood T cell repertoires in COVID-19. Germline CDR1 SGHNT, CDR2 YENEEA. With 5 bases clipped from V and 4 bases from J, the junction kept 12 bases outside the gene matches. The CDR3 is 17 amino acids. TCRdb keeps only in-frame clones here, not all; method: immunoSEQ multiplex PCR. The sample records under 250,000 clones, approximately 84% being singletons. The chain employs TRBV11-3 and TRBJ2-3; 10 bases are a match to TRBD2. Material: peripheral blood. The source of this sequence is a man in his fifties or sixties with active or convalescent COVID-19. This CDR3 is CASSAASGGVDPDTQYF. CDR3 nucleotides: TGTGCCAGCAGCGCGGCGAGCGGGGGGGTAGATCCAGATACGCAGTATTTT.